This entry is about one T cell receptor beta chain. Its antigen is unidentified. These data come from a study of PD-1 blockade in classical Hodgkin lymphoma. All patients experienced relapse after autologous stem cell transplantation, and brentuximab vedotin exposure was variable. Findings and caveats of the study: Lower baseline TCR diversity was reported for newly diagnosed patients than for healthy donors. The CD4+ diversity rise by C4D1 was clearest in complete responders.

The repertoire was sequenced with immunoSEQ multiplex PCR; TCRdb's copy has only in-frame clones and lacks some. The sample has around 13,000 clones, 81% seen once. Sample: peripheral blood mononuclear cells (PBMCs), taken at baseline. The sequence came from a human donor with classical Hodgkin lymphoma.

As DNA, the CDR3 is TGTGCCAGCAGTTCCGGGACAGGGGGTGATGGCTACACCTTC. Amino acids: CASSSGTGGDGYTF. The chain recombines TRBV27 with TRBJ1-2; 11 bases agree with TRBD1. This CDR3 is built from 14 residues. V dropped 4 bases and J dropped 6; count of bases not matched to a gene: 4. CDR1 is MNHEY, CDR2 SMNVEV, per germline (reference sequence).